These 8 T cell receptor beta chains came from one sample sequenced in a study of blood T cell repertoires in COVID-19. Libraries were prepared by immunoSEQ multiplex PCR; TCRdb keeps only in-frame clonotypes and omits some of them. The repertoire has about 280,000 clones, less than 95% of them found once; the top ten carry 2.8%. Sequenced: PBMCs or T cells enriched from blood (not recorded which). Source of these receptors: a man in his forties or fifties who had been exposed to COVID-19.

This clone was detected only once. The chain couples TRBV9 to TRBJ2-7, with TRBD2 identical over 9 bases. Germline trimming cut 0 bases from V and 0 bases from J; bases unmatched to any gene: 1. The CDR3 has 15 amino acids. Germline CDR1 is SGDLS and CDR2 is YYNGEE. Written as DNA, the CDR3 is TGTGCCAGCAGCGTAGCTAGCGGGGTCTCCTACGAGCAGTACTTC. Its translation: CASSVASGVSYEQYF. Based on the CDR3 plus reference TRBV9 and TRBJ2-7, the full variable domain is DSGVTQTPKHLITATGQRVTLRCSPRSGDLSVYWYQQSLDQGLQFLIQYYNGEERAKGNILERFSAQQFPDLHSELNLSSLELGDSALYFCASSVASGVSYEQYFGPGTRLTVT.

The rearrangement joins TRBV12-5 to TRBJ1-6; TRBD1 matches at 8 bases. The junction had 6 bases not matched to a gene; V was cut back by 5 bases and J by 9 bases. This CDR3 contains 14 residues. CDR1 is LGHNT, CDR2 FRNRAP, per germline. CDR3 DNA: TGTGCTAGTGGTGCGGGACAGGTCAGTTCACCCCTCCACTTT. Encoded protein: CASGAGQVSSPLHF. Variable domain in full (rest from reference TRBV12-5 and TRBJ1-6): DARVTQTPRHKVTEMGQEVTMRCQPILGHNTVFWYRQTMMQGLELLAYFRNRAPLDDSGMPKDRFSAEMPDATLATLKIQPSEPRDSAVYFCASGAGQVSSPLHFGNGTRLTVT.

The chain recombines TRBV10-3 with TRBJ1-1; D is uncertain. The CDR3 has 12 residues. Trimming took 6 bases from V and 7 from J, leaving 12 bases between them. Germline V gene lookup returns CDR1 ENHRY and CDR2 SYGVKD. CDR3 coding DNA: TGTGCCATCAGCCCTAGAGCCCGTGAAGCTTTCTTT. This sequence encodes CAISPRAREAFF.

For the CDR3, the DNA is TGTGCCAGCAGCTCTGGGCAGGGGACTGAAGCTTTCTTT. Amino acids: CASSSGQGTEAFF. The chain uses TRBV11-2 and TRBJ1-1; D possibly corresponds to TRBD1 (6 bases). The CDR3 contains 13 residues. From germline, CDR1 is SGHAT and CDR2 FQNNGV. Trimming shortened V by 4 bases and J by 5 bases, and 11 bases separated the two germline ends.

The J gene is TRBJ2-2, the V gene TRBV19, with a weak D call TRBD2 (6 bases). V was pared by 6 bases and J by 3 bases, with 11 bases between. The CDR3 totals 14 residues. The V gene's germline CDR1 is LNHDA and CDR2 SQIVND (reference sequence). Here the CDR3 reads CASRVSGDTGELFF. The CDR3 bases are TGTGCCAGTAGGGTGTCGGGAGACACCGGGGAGCTGTTTTTT.

The chain combines TRBV30 with TRBJ1-2; 8 bases agree with TRBD1. V lost 1 base and J lost 1; bases outside the gene matches: 14. The CDR3 extends over 18 amino acids. Germline CDR1 is GTSNPN and CDR2 is SVGIG (reference sequence). The CDR3 protein is CAWSATSRGQVFNYGYTF. The CDR3 DNA reads TGTGCCTGGAGTGCCACTTCCCGGGGACAGGTCTTTAACTATGGCTACACCTTC.

The V call is TRBV11-3, the J call TRBJ1-1, with 7 bases that match TRBD1. The CDR3 contains 15 residues. CDR1 and CDR2 from the germline V gene are SGHNT and YENEEA. The trim removed 4 bases at V and 0 bases at J, leaving 5 bases unmatched. The CDR3 protein is CASSSGDSLNTEAFF. CDR3 nucleotide sequence: TGTGCCAGCAGCTCCGGGGACAGCTTGAACACTGAAGCTTTCTTT.

For this clone: Other nucleotide sequences from this sample produce the same CDR3. The rearrangement links TRBV27 to TRBJ1-1; D is unclear. V was pared by 3 bases and J by 1 base, with 6 bases between. Germline loops: CDR1 MNHEY, CDR2 SMNVEV (reference sequence). There are 13 residues in the CDR3. Written as DNA, the CDR3 is TGTGCCAGCAGTTTCTTAGAGAACACTGAAGCTTTCTTT. The encoded protein is CASSFLENTEAFF.